The 9 T cell receptor beta chains below come from one sample, sequenced in a study of blood T cells in healthy people across ages. A sample-barcoded 5' primer and a J-beta primer mix were used in a second PCR of roughly 7 to 12 cycles. TCRdb recomputed calls from the 5' RACE reads with MiXCR, one row per CDR3 protein. Here the sample spans some 1.7 million distinct CDR3 sequences, 28% being singletons. Input material: blood. Receptors originate from a woman aged 25-40 years in good health.

The rearrangement uses TRBV20-1 and TRBJ2-7; D is possibly TRBD2 (5 bases). This CDR3 is built from 13 residues. CDR1 DFQATT and CDR2 SNEGSKA come from the germline V gene (reference sequence). Trimming pared 0 bases from V and 0 bases from J, leaving 6 bases between. The CDR3 sequence is CSARERASYEQYF. The CDR3, as DNA: TGCAGTGCTAGAGAGAGGGCCTCCTACGAGCAGTACTTC.

This clonotype was found many times. The chain is built from TRBV6-5 and TRBJ2-7; D is possibly TRBD1 (6 bases). The CDR3 has 14 residues. CDR1 and CDR2 from the germline V gene are MNHEY and SVGAGI. The germline V and J ends were trimmed by 4 bases and 3 bases, with 13 bases remaining between them. The CDR3 sequence is CASSSPTGSYEQYF. The CDR3 bases are TGTGCCAGCAGTTCACCCACAGGGAGCTACGAGCAGTACTTC.

This clonotype was counted only a few times. This chain connects TRBV29-1 to TRBJ2-4; TRBD1 might be the D (6 bases). Germline values: CDR1 SQVTM, CDR2 ANQGSEA. The CDR3 length is 15 residues. V was shortened by 7 bases and J by 1 base, with 17 bases between the two germline ends. The CDR3 coding sequence is TGCAGCGCCGGACAGACCTTCGGGGCCAAAAACATTCAGTACTTC. Encoded protein: CSAGQTFGAKNIQYF.

V usage is TRBV13 and J usage is TRBJ1-5; D is possibly TRBD1 (5 bases). The germline CDR1 and CDR2 sequences are PRHDT and FYEKMQ (reference sequence). The V end lost 3 bases, the J end lost 8 bases, and 11 bases lay between the germline ends. The CDR3 is 13 residues long. The CDR3: CASSFGGTEPQHF. In DNA, the CDR3 is TGTGCCAGCAGCTTCGGGGGGACGGAGCCCCAGCATTTT. The whole variable domain, filled in from reference TRBV13 and TRBJ1-5, reads AAGVIQSPRHLIKEKRETATLKCYPIPRHDTVYWYQQGPGQDPQFLISFYEKMQSDKGSIPDRFSAQQFSDYHSELNMSSLELGDSALYFCASSFGGTEPQHFGDGTRLSIL.

The rearrangement uses TRBV7-2 and TRBJ2-3; no definite D call. The germline CDR1 and CDR2 sequences are SGHTA and FQGNSA. With 6 bases removed from V and 4 bases from J, the gap between germline ends came to 11 bases. This CDR3 contains 13 residues. CDR3 region: CASRDKSADTQYF. The CDR3 DNA reads TGTGCCAGCAGGGATAAAAGCGCAGATACGCAGTATTTT.

This clonotype was seen a handful of times. The CDR3 is CASSQTGINSPLHF. The CDR3 DNA follows: TGTGCCAGCAGCCAGACAGGGATTAATTCACCCCTCCACTTT. V and J are TRBV7-9 and TRBJ1-6, with 7 bases lining up with TRBD1. J was trimmed by 6 bases and V by 5 bases; bases with no gene match: 4. This CDR3 has 14 residues. The germline V gene has CDR1 SEHNR and CDR2 FQNEAQ (reference sequence). The whole variable domain, remainder taken from reference TRBV7-9 and TRBJ1-6, is DTGVSQNPRHKITKRGQNVTFRCDPISEHNRLYWYRQTLGQGPEFLTYFQNEAQLEKSRLLSDRFSAERPKGSFSTLEIQRTEQGDSAMYLCASSQTGINSPLHFGNGTRLTVT.

This clonotype showed up just a few times. V usage is TRBV10-3 and J usage is TRBJ2-3, with 10 nucleotides matching TRBD1. V was clipped by 6 bases and J by 3 bases; unmatched bases: 6. Germline V gives CDR1 ENHRY, CDR2 SYGVKD. The CDR3 consists of 15 residues. The CDR3 here is CAIRNPGQGTDTQYF. As DNA, the CDR3 is TGTGCCATCAGAAACCCGGGACAGGGGACAGATACGCAGTATTTT.

J is TRBJ2-1 and V is TRBV28, with 10 bases fitting TRBD2. Germline trimming cut 8 bases from V and 2 bases from J; bases unmatched to any gene: 3. CDR1 MDHEN and CDR2 SYDVKM come from the germline V gene. The CDR3 loop spans 14 amino acids. CDR3 residues: CASCSGGPYNEQFF. The CDR3 nucleotides read TGTGCCAGCTGTAGCGGGGGGCCCTACAATGAGCAGTTCTTC.

This clonotype was seen ten or more times. This sequence joins TRBV12-3 or TRBV12-4 and TRBJ1-2; D might be TRBD1 (6 bases). The ends were cut back, 0 bases at V and 8 bases at J, with 13 bases in the middle. The CDR3 sequence is 14 residues long. CDR3 nucleotide sequence: TGTGCCAGCAGTTTAGCGCTAGGGGGACGCGGCTACACCTTC. This gives the protein CASSLALGGRGYTF.